This T cell receptor beta chain was retrieved from a study of Graves' ophthalmopathy and Graves' hyperthyroidism. General study findings and limits: Distinction of ophthalmopathy from stable hyperthyroidism by a 13-signature model reached 85% to 90% sensitivity and 75% to 84% specificity.

This clonotype was picked up many times. Its matching antigen is unknown. RNA transcripts provided the template for amplifying TCR beta CDR3 regions. The workflow started with a first-round RT-PCR run with HTBI primers and then moved on to a second-round multiplex PCR. TCRdb ran MiXCR on the multiplex PCR reads and lists one entry per CDR3 protein. The sample holds around 400,000 distinct CDR3 sequences, roughly 21% seen once. CDR3 length: 14 amino acids. Trimming took off 4 bases at V and 1 base at J, with 10 bases between the two ends. The V gene's germline CDR1 is LNHDA and CDR2 SQIVND (reference sequence). Stable hyperthyroid donors showed no ophthalmopathy during 18 months follow-up.

Material for sequencing was peripheral blood. This sequence joins TRBV19 and TRBJ1-1; D unresolved. The TCR sequence derives from a woman aged 18-35 years with stable Graves' hyperthyroidism. The CDR3 loop is CASSKRTGNTEAFF. CDR3 nucleotide sequence: TGTGCCAGTAGTAAAAGGACGGGGAACACTGAAGCTTTCTTT.